What follows are 14 T cell receptor beta chains derived from one specimen sequenced in a study of blood T cell repertoires in COVID-19. The data were produced by immunoSEQ multiplex PCR, yet TCRdb's version contains in-frame clones alone and is incomplete. Of some 150,000 clones in the sample, about 86% are singletons; the top ten hold almost 8.5%. The specimen sequenced was peripheral blood. These receptors were collected from a woman in her sixties with active or convalescent COVID-19.

The chain has TRBV6-6 and TRBJ1-5; D possibly corresponds to TRBD1 (5 bases). The germline V and J ends were trimmed by 6 bases and 1 base, with 16 bases remaining between them. Germline V gene data show CDR1 as MNHNY and CDR2 as SVGAGI (reference sequence). This CDR3 is built from 16 residues. The DNA of the CDR3 is TGTGCCAGCAGCCTGGGGGGGAAAGTGAGCAATCAGCCCCAGCATTTT. Amino acid sequence: CASSLGGKVSNQPQHF.

The CDR3 DNA follows: TGTGCCAGCAGTGAAGCCGCCGGGACTAGGGGCGAGACCCAGTACTTC. It yields the protein CASSEAAGTRGETQYF. V usage is TRBV6-1 and J usage is TRBJ2-5; 8 bases align to TRBD2. This CDR3 has 16 residues. After removal of 0 bases from V and 5 bases from J, the junction contained 8 bases not matched to a gene. CDR1 MNHNS and CDR2 SASEGT come from the germline V gene.

V gene TRBV18 combines with J gene TRBJ2-1, with 10 bases lining up with TRBD2. Germline V gene sequence: CDR1 KGHSH, CDR2 LQKENI. The CDR3 has 15 amino acids. The ends lost 2 bases at V and 9 bases at J; junction bases unmatched: 7. The CDR3 DNA reads TGTGCCAGCTCACCAGGGCTAGCGGGAGTGGGTGAGCAGTTCTTC. This codes for CASSPGLAGVGEQFF.

This clone was detected a few times. CDR3 bases: TGTGCCAGCAGCTTAGGGGCGTATGAGCAGTTCTTC. Its protein product is CASSLGAYEQFF. This rearrangement joins TRBV11-2 to TRBJ2-1; no definite D call. Per germline, CDR1 SGHAT and CDR2 FQNNGV. Deletions cut 1 base from V and 8 bases from J, with 6 bases between. CDR3 length equals 12 residues.

The V gene is TRBV7-9, the J gene TRBJ2-5; possible D gene TRBD2, 5 bases. Trimming cost V 0 bases and J 3 bases, with 11 bases left between them. Germline V gene lookup returns CDR1 SEHNR and CDR2 FQNEAQ (reference sequence). The CDR3 totals 15 residues. The CDR3 nucleotides are TGTGCCAGCAGCTTAGCGCGGGCCCTAAAAGAGACCCAGTACTTC. Its protein product is CASSLARALKETQYF.

In DNA form, the CDR3 reads TGCAGTGCTAGTACGCAGGGCTGGGACTATGGCTACACCTTC. This codes for CSASTQGWDYGYTF. This rearrangement joins TRBV20-1 to TRBJ1-2; D possibly corresponds to TRBD1 (5 bases). CDR3 length equals 14 residues. Germline loops: CDR1 DFQATT, CDR2 SNEGSKA (reference sequence). Trimming left V 3 bases short and J 3 bases short, with 14 bases between.

This clone turned up a few times. The chain uses TRBV19 and TRBJ2-3; TRBD2 matches at 7 bases. The CDR3 spans 15 residues. With 8 bases clipped from V and 0 bases from J, the junction kept 8 bases outside the gene matches. Germline values: CDR1 LNHDA, CDR2 SQIVND (reference sequence). The CDR3 DNA reads TGTGCCAGTGGGGGGGAGCGGGATAGCACAGATACGCAGTATTTT. This sequence encodes CASGGERDSTDTQYF. Full variable domain (outside the CDR3, taken from reference TRBV19 and TRBJ2-3): DGGITQSPKYLFRKEGQNVTLSCEQNLNHDAMYWYRQDPGQGLRLIYYSQIVNDFQKGDIAEGYSVSREKKESFPLTVTSAQKNPTAFYLCASGGERDSTDTQYFGPGTRLTVL.

The chain has TRBV5-1 and TRBJ2-7, with D uncertain. This CDR3 spans 17 amino acids. Germline V gene sequence: CDR1 SGHRS, CDR2 YFSETQ. V was shortened by 0 bases and J by 2 bases, with 18 bases between the two germline ends. Here the CDR3 DNA reads TGCGCCAGCAGCTTGGCTTGGTCGAGGATCACCCCCTACGAGCAGTACTTC. Its protein product is CASSLAWSRITPYEQYF.

The chain employs TRBV12-3 or TRBV12-4 and TRBJ1-4; TRBD1 is a possible D gene (6 bases). V shed 6 bases and J shed 11 bases, with 16 bases lying between them. The length of the CDR3 is 13 residues. CDR3 region: CASRPTGGWKLFF. CDR3 DNA sequence: TGTGCCAGCAGGCCCACGGGGGGCTGGAAACTGTTTTTT.

This sequence joins TRBV5-4 and TRBJ2-6; D may be TRBD2 (5 bases). CDR1 is SGHNT and CDR2 is YYREEE in the germline V gene (reference sequence). V was trimmed by 0 bases and J by 4 bases, leaving 11 bases between them. The CDR3 has 16 residues. DNA of the CDR3: TGTGCCAGCAGCTTGGCCGGGGTGTCGGGGGCCAACGTCCTGACTTTC. It encodes CASSLAGVSGANVLTF.

J is TRBJ2-5 and V is TRBV4-1; no firm D call. The CDR3 extends over 14 amino acids. The germline V gene has CDR1 MGHRA and CDR2 YSYEKL. V lost 0 bases and J 4 bases, leaving 9 bases between the germline ends. The CDR3 protein is CASSQDSGPETQYF. The CDR3 region has the DNA TGCGCCAGCAGCCAAGACTCAGGTCCAGAGACCCAGTACTTC.

This chain connects TRBV19 to TRBJ2-1, with D possibly matching TRBD2 (5 bases). CDR3 length: 15 residues. The ends were cut back, 3 bases at V and 7 bases at J, with 16 bases in the middle. Germline lookup yields CDR1 LNHDA and CDR2 SQIVND (reference sequence). CDR3 DNA sequence: TGTGCCAGTAGTATGCAGCGGCGGGCGGGTAATGAGCAGTTCTTC. This codes for CASSMQRRAGNEQFF. Full variable domain (remainder filled in from reference TRBV19 and TRBJ2-1): DGGITQSPKYLFRKEGQNVTLSCEQNLNHDAMYWYRQDPGQGLRLIYYSQIVNDFQKGDIAEGYSVSREKKESFPLTVTSAQKNPTAFYLCASSMQRRAGNEQFFGPGTRLTVL.

For this clone: The same CDR3 also results from other DNA sequences found in this sample. The genes are TRBV5-1 and TRBJ2-5, with 7 bases lining up with TRBD2. V lost 5 bases and J lost 5; bases outside the gene matches: 9. The germline CDR1 and CDR2 sequences are SGHRS and YFSETQ. The CDR3 sequence is 14 residues long. The CDR3 loop is CASSGGGPGETQYF. The CDR3 region has the DNA TGCGCCAGCAGTGGGGGAGGGCCCGGGGAGACCCAGTACTTC.

This sequence joins TRBV7-2 and TRBJ2-7; possible D gene TRBD2, 5 bases. The germline V gene has CDR1 SGHTA and CDR2 FQGNSA. This CDR3 is 13 amino acids long. Trimming shortened V by 5 bases and J by 4 bases, and 12 bases separated the two germline ends. This chain's CDR3 is CASSIWGAYEQYF. Here the CDR3 DNA reads TGTGCCAGCAGCATATGGGGAGCGTACGAGCAGTACTTC.